The 6 T cell receptor beta chains below all came from one sample that was sequenced in a study of regulatory T cells in long-lasting Graves disease. iRepertoire HTBI primers and Arm-PCR of CDR3 regions built TCR beta libraries. TCRdb analysed the multiplex PCR reads with MiXCR anew, one entry per CDR3 protein. Among fewer than 450,000 distinct CDR3 sequences listed, roughly 15% were seen once. Described time point: newly diagnosed GD, antithyroid drugs for less than 3 months. PBMC RNA served as the TCR library source. The same sample was also used in a study of T cells in Graves' hyperthyroidism and ophthalmopathy.

The source was peripheral blood mononuclear cells (PBMCs), collected at new diagnosis, from a patient treated with antithyroid drugs. The source of these receptors is a woman aged 40 to 50 with Graves disease.

In its sample, this clonotype was seen many times. The chain uses TRBV11-3 and TRBJ1-1; D remains unclear. CDR1 is SGHNT, CDR2 YENEEA, per germline. The V and J ends lost 0 bases and 5 bases respectively, with 16 bases between them. The CDR3 length is 16 residues. DNA for the CDR3: TGTGCCAGCAGCTTAGACCCCCTGGGTCAGGCAACTGAAGCTTTCTTT. It translates to CASSLDPLGQATEAFF.

On this clonotype: Its ends do not fully match the called genes, so a read error is possible. This chain connects TRBV20-1 to TRBJ2-1; D call uncertain. Germline V CDR1 and CDR2: DFQATT, SNEGSKA (reference sequence). This CDR3 has 14 amino acids. The CDR3 bases are TGCAGTGCTCCTGACGCAAGCTCCTACAATGAGCGGTTCTTC. Residues: CSAPDASSYNERFF.

Ten or more counts support this clonotype. DNA for the CDR3: TGTGCCAGCAGTTTCCTCCTAGACAGGGAGTACGAGCAGTACTTC. Translating it yields CASSFLLDREYEQYF. The chain recombines TRBV27 with TRBJ2-7, with 7 bases aligning to TRBD1. V trimming: 3 bases; J trimming: 4 bases; junction bases outside the gene matches: 9. CDR3 length equals 15 residues. The germline V gene has CDR1 MNHEY and CDR2 SMNVEV (reference sequence).

There are many counts of this clonotype. The rearrangement joins TRBV4-3 to TRBJ2-7; D unclear. The V and J ends lost 1 base and 0 bases respectively, with 4 bases between them. Germline-derived CDR1 and CDR2 are LGHNA and YSLEER. The CDR3 extends over 13 amino acids. The CDR3 nucleotides are TGCGCCAGCAGCCAAGTTGCCTCCTACGAGCAGTACTTC. It specifies CASSQVASYEQYF.

This clonotype was seen at least ten times. The V and J genes are TRBV19 and TRBJ1-1; D is unresolved. From germline, CDR1 is LNHDA and CDR2 SQIVND (reference sequence). The V end lost 1 base, the J end lost 0 bases, and 9 bases lay between the germline ends. The CDR3 covers 15 residues. Here the CDR3 DNA reads TGTGCCAGTAGTATAGGGCAGCCTATGAACACTGAAGCTTTCTTT. Its translation: CASSIGQPMNTEAFF. The whole variable domain, filled in from reference TRBV19 and TRBJ1-1, reads DGGITQSPKYLFRKEGQNVTLSCEQNLNHDAMYWYRQDPGQGLRLIYYSQIVNDFQKGDIAEGYSVSREKKESFPLTVTSAQKNPTAFYLCASSIGQPMNTEAFFGQGTRLTVV.

This clonotype was seen ten or more times. The CDR3 region is CATSRVGGGYTF. CDR3 bases: TGTGCCACCAGCAGAGTGGGGGGCGGCTACACCTTC. V and J are TRBV15 and TRBJ1-2; a possible D gene is TRBD1 (6 bases). Per the germline V gene, CDR1 is LNHNV and CDR2 is YYDKDF (reference sequence). Trimming removed 1 base at V and 8 bases at J, with 8 bases between. The CDR3 covers 12 residues.